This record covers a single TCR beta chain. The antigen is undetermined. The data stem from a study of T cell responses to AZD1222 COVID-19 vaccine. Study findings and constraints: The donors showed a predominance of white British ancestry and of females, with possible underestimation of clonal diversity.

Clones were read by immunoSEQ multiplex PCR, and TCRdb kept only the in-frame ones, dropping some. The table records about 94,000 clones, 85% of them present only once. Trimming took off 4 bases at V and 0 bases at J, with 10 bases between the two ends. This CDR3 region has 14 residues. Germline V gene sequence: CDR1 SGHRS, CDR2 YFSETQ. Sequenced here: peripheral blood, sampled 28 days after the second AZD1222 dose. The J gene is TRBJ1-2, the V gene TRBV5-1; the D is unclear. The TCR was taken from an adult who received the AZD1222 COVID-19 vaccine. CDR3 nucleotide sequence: TGCGCCAGCAGCCGGTCTGTCTCTAACTATGGCTACACCTTC. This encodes CASSRSVSNYGYTF.